This entry concerns a single T cell receptor (beta chain). This sample was taken from a study of patients and donors after allogeneic stem cell transplantation. V was trimmed by 0 bases and J by 1 base, leaving 21 bases between them. The CDR3 length is 19 residues. Germline loops: CDR1 SEHNR, CDR2 FQNEAQ (reference sequence). TCRdb processed the RT-PCR reads anew with MiXCR; each CDR3 protein has one entry. The sample records about 150,000 distinct CDR3 sequences, about 24% being singletons. What was sequenced was blood, either unsorted or a sorted T cell fraction (not recorded which). The chain employs TRBV7-9 and TRBJ1-1; D is uncertain. The sequence derives from a human donor who was either an allogeneic HSCT recipient or a stem cell or donor lymphocyte infusion donor (not recorded which). It is not recorded whose cells these are; they may come from a transplant donor. CDR3 nucleotides: TGTGCCAGCAGCTTAGCTAGAAGAGGGATCCCTGATACGAACACTGAAGCTTTCTTT. Translated: CASSLARRGIPDTNTEAFF.